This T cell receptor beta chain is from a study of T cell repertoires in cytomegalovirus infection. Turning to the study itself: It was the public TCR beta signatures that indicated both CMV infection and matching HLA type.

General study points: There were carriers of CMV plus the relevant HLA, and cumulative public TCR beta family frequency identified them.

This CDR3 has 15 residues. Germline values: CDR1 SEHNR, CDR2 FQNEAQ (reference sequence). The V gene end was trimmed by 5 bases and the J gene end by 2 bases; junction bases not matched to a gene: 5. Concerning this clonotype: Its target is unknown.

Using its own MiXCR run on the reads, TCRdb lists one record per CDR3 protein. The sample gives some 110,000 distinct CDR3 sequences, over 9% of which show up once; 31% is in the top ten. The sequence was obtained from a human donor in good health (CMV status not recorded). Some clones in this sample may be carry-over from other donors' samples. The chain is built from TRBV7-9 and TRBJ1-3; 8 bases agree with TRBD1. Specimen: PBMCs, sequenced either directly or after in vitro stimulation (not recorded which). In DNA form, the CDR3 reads TGTGCCAGCAGCCCTCCGGACAGGGCTGGAAACACCATATATTTT. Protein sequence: CASSPPDRAGNTIYF.